A selection of T cell receptor beta chains follows, all from one sample in a study of blood T cells in healthy people across ages. TCRdb passed the 5' RACE reads through MiXCR, listing each CDR3 protein once. The repertoire holds about 1 million distinct CDR3 sequences, with about 25% as singletons. The same data also went into a second study, on T cells of mothers and their children.

The sequenced material came from blood. The receptors originated from a girl between 2 and 10 years old in good health. Both conserved end residues are part of each CDR3. The order of the fields is J gene, clone size, D gene, V gene, CDR3 DNA, CDR3 protein. D genes are given only for firm matches. Clone size, where shown, is once, few, many, or a class for clones that have expanded.

TRBJ1-2	few	NA	TRBV15	TGTGCCACCAGCAGAGTGGAGGGGGGAGCTTTCGAGGGCTACACCTTC	CATSRVEGGAFEGYTF
TRBJ2-5	many	NA	TRBV29-1	TGCAGCGTTGCGGACGGACAAGAGACCCAGTACTTC	CSVADGQETQYF
TRBJ1-4	NA	NA	TRBV4-3	TGCGCCAGCAGCAGCTTACGGGACAACCCGAATGAAAAACTGTTTTTT	CASSSLRDNPNEKLFF
TRBJ2-7	many	NA	TRBV2	TGTGCCAGCAGTGAAGGCCCGGGACAAAACACCTACGAGCAGTACTTC	CASSEGPGQNTYEQYF
TRBJ2-5	few	NA	TRBV14	TGTGCCAGCAGCCAACCAAACTGGAAAGCTCAAGAGACCCAGTACTTC	CASSQPNWKAQETQYF
TRBJ2-7	many	TRBD2	TRBV3-1	TGTGCCAGCAGGGAGCGGGGAAGCTCCTACGAGCAGTACTTC	CASRERGSSYEQYF
TRBJ2-3	NA	NA	TRBV24-1	TGTGCCACCAGTACTTGGACCACAGATACGCAGTATTTT	CATSTWTTDTQYF
TRBJ2-1	few	NA	TRBV7-9	TGTGCCAGCAGCTTCGACCAGTACAATGAGCAGTTCTTC	CASSFDQYNEQFF
TRBJ2-5	NA	NA	TRBV2	TGTGCCAGCACTTCAGGGATTCCCGGGGAGACCCAGTACTTC	CASTSGIPGETQYF
TRBJ2-7	NA	TRBD2	TRBV20-1	TGCAGTGCTAGAAGGGAGGGACGCTCCTACGAGCAGTACTTC	CSARREGRSYEQYF
TRBJ2-4	NA	NA	TRBV20-1	TGCAGTGCTAGAGAGCCAACCAAAAACATTCAGTACTTC	CSAREPTKNIQYF
TRBJ2-5	NA	TRBD2	TRBV20-1	TGCAGTGCTCCCCAGCGACCGGGACTAGTCAGTCAAGAGACCCAGTACTTC	CSAPQRPGLVSQETQYF
TRBJ1-4	once	NA	TRBV7-2	TGTGCCAGCAGCTTAAATGGGGTAGGAGAAAAACTGTTTTTT	CASSLNGVGEKLFF
TRBJ1-5	NA	NA	TRBV6-2/TRBV6-3	TGTGCCAGCAAAGGGGTTGGTCAGCCCCAGCATTTT	CASKGVGQPQHF
TRBJ1-4	few	NA	TRBV4-1	TGCGCCAGCAGCCGAACAGGATCTCTTGAAAAACTGTTTTTT	CASSRTGSLEKLFF
TRBJ2-7	NA	NA	TRBV29-1	TGCAGCGTTGCCATCGAAGGGCACCGATCCTACGAGCAGTACTTC	CSVAIEGHRSYEQYF
TRBJ2-7	NA	TRBD1	TRBV29-1	TGCAGCGTTGAGTTGGGGACAGGGAACGAGCAGTACTTC	CSVELGTGNEQYF
TRBJ2-7	few	TRBD1	TRBV20-1	TGCAGTGCCCCAGGGGGAAGACAGGGGGCTTACGAGCAGTACTTC	CSAPGGRQGAYEQYF
TRBJ2-3	NA	TRBD2	TRBV6-1	TGTGCCATACGAGCGGGGGGGACAGATACGCAGTATTTT	CAIRAGGTDTQYF
TRBJ2-2	few	NA	TRBV29-1	TGCAGCGTTGAAGATGCCTATCCAGGGGACACCGGGGAGCTGTTTTTT	CSVEDAYPGDTGELFF
TRBJ2-3	NA	NA	TRBV4-1	TGCGCCAGCAGCCAAGATCAGAGAACAACAGATACGCAGTATTTT	CASSQDQRTTDTQYF
TRBJ2-1	NA	TRBD2	TRBV12-3/TRBV12-4	TGTGCCAGCAGGACTAGCGGGAGTATTAATGAGCAGTTCTTC	CASRTSGSINEQFF
TRBJ1-4	NA	NA	TRBV2	TGTGCCAGCAGTGAAGGACTATATGGGGGCACTAATGAAAAACTGTTTTTT	CASSEGLYGGTNEKLFF
TRBJ1-2	NA	NA	TRBV6-6	TGTGCCAGCTCAGGGGCAGGCTACACCTTC	CASSGAGYTF
TRBJ2-5	few	NA	TRBV2	TGTGCCAGCAGTGAAGCTGGACAGCACGGGACCCAATACTTC	CASSEAGQHGTQYF
TRBJ2-5	few	NA	TRBV15	TGTGCCACCAGCAGTAAAAGGGGGGGCCTCCAAGAGACCCAGTACTTC	CATSSKRGGLQETQYF
TRBJ2-1	NA	TRBD2	TRBV27	TGTGCCAGCAGTCCCCCCAGGTTTCCCCTACCGGGACTAGCGGAGCAGTTCTTC	CASSPPRFPLPGLAEQFF
TRBJ2-1	few	NA	TRBV5-1	TGCGCCAGCAGCTTGGAGGCTAGCGTTCACAATGAGCAGTTCTTC	CASSLEASVHNEQFF
TRBJ2-7	few	NA	TRBV7-2	TGTGCCAGCAGCTTAGTCCGGGGGCTAGACGAGCAGTACTTC	CASSLVRGLDEQYF
TRBJ2-7	few	NA	TRBV7-2	TGTGCCAGCAGCTATCCCACGGGCGTCTCGATCTCCTACAAGCAGTACTTC	CASSYPTGVSISYKQYF
TRBJ2-5	few	NA	TRBV7-2	TGTGCCAGCAGCGGGGACTGGGGGGAGACCCAGTACTTC	CASSGDWGETQYF
TRBJ2-7	NA	NA	TRBV29-1	TGCAGCGGGGGGGTGGCAGGGACCTACGAGCAGTACTTC	CSGGVAGTYEQYF
TRBJ2-7	few	NA	TRBV28	TGTGCCAGCAGGGAGAAATTGGAGATTCTATCCTACGAGCAGTACTTC	CASREKLEILSYEQYF
TRBJ2-7	few	NA	TRBV4-2	TGTGCCAGCAGCCAACCACGCGGGACTCCTTCCTACGAGCAGTACTTC	CASSQPRGTPSYEQYF
TRBJ2-1	NA	TRBD2	TRBV20-1	TGCAGTGTTACTAGCGGGGGGCCACACAATGAGCAGTTCTTC	CSVTSGGPHNEQFF
TRBJ1-2	NA	TRBD1	TRBV29-1	TGCAGCGGGTCAGACAGGGGGGGCTATGGCTACACCTTC	CSGSDRGGYGYTF
TRBJ2-5	few	NA	TRBV5-1	TGCGCCAGCAGCGATGATTCGGGAGAGACCCAGTACTTC	CASSDDSGETQYF
TRBJ2-2	NA	TRBD2	TRBV9	TGTGCCAGCAGCGCGGGGACTAGCGGGAGACCCCCCTACGGGGAGCTGTTTTTT	CASSAGTSGRPPYGELFF
TRBJ2-7	NA	TRBD2	TRBV13	TGTGCCAGCAGCACAAGGACTGGGACTAGCGGATACGAGCAGTACTTC	CASSTRTGTSGYEQYF
TRBJ2-7	NA	NA	TRBV29-1	TGCAGCGTTTTGCCCAGTTTTCTCGGGACGGACGAGGGGCAGTACTTC	CSVLPSFLGTDEGQYF
TRBJ2-1	few	NA	TRBV20-1	TGCAGTGCTTGGGAGCAGTTCTTC	CSAWEQFF
TRBJ2-7	few	NA	TRBV6-2/TRBV6-3	TGTGCCAGCAGTTACTCGATTCGTGGACAGCGGTCCTACGAGCAGTACTTC	CASSYSIRGQRSYEQYF
TRBJ2-7	few	TRBD1	TRBV6-5	TGTGCCAGCAGTGCGACAGGGATCTACGAGCAGTACTTC	CASSATGIYEQYF
TRBJ2-5	few	TRBD2	TRBV28	TGTGCCAGCAGTCCCCGACTGGGGGGGGAGACCCAGTACTTC	CASSPRLGGETQYF
TRBJ2-7	NA	NA	TRBV7-2	TGTGCCAGCAGCTCCGAGGGTATTTTTTCCTACGAGCAGTACTTC	CASSSEGIFSYEQYF